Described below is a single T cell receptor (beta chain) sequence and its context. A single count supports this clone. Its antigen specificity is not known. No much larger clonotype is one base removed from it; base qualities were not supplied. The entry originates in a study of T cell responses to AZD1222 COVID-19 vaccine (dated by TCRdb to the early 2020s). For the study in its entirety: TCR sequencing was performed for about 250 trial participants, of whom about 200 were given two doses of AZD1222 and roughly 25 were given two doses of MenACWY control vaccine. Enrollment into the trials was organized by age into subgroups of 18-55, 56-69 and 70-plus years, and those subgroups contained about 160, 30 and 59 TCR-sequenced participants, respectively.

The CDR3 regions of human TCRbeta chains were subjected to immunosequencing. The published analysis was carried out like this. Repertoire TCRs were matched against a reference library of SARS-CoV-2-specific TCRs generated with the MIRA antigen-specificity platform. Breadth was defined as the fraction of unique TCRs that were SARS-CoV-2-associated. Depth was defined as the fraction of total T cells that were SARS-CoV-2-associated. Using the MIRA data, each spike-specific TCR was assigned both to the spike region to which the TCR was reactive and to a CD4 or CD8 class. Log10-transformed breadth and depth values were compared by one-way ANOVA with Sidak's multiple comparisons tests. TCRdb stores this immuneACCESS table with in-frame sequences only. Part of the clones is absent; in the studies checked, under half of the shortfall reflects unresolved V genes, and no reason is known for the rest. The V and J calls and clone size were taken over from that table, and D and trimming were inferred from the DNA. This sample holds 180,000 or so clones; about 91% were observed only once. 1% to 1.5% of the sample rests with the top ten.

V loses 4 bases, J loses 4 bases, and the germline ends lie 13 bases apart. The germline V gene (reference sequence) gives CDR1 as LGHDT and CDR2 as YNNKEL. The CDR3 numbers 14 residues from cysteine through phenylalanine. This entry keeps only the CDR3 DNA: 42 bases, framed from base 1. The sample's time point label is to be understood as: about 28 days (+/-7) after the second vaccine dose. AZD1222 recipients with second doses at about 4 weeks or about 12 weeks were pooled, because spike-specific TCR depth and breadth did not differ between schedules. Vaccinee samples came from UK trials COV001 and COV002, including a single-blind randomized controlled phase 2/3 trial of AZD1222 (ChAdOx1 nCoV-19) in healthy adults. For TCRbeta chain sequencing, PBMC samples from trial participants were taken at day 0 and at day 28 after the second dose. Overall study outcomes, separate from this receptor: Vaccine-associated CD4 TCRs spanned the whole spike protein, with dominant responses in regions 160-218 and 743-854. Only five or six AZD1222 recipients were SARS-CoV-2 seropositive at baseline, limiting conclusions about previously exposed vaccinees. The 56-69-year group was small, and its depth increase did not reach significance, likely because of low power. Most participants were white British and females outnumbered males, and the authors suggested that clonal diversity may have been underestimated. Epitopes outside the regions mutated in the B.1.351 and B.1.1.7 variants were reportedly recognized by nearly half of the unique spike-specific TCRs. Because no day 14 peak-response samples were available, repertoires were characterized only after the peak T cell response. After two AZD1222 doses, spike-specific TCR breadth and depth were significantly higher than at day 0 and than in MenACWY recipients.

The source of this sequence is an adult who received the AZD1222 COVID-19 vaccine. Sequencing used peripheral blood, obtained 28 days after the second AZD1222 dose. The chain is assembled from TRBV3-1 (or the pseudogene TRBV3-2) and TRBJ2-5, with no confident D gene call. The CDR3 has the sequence CASSPQTFLETQYF. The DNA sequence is TGTGCCAGCAGCCCGCAGACCTTCCTAGAGACCCAGTACTTC.